The present TCR beta chain was sequenced within a study of T cells in localized non-small cell lung cancer. Whole-study results and caveats: Researchers found a median around 59 of the top 100 tumor clones in adjacent lung.

In the case of this clone: Antigen: not known.

The CDR3 has 15 residues. V lost 0 bases and J 0 bases, leaving 9 bases between the germline ends. The germline V gene encodes CDR1 SGDLS and CDR2 YYNGEE. The method was immunoSEQ multiplex PCR; TCRdb's version includes in-frame clones alone and lacks a portion of them. The sample lists under 55,000 clones, roughly 75% occurring once. The genes are TRBV9 and TRBJ1-1; D possibly corresponds to TRBD1 (5 bases). This clonotype was sampled from a woman aged 35-75 years with stage II lung adenocarcinoma. Material: PBMCs, obtained before any cancer treatment. CDR3 in DNA: TGTGCCAGCAGCGTAGGACAGTTTCTGAACACTGAAGCTTTCTTT. Translating it yields CASSVGQFLNTEAFF.